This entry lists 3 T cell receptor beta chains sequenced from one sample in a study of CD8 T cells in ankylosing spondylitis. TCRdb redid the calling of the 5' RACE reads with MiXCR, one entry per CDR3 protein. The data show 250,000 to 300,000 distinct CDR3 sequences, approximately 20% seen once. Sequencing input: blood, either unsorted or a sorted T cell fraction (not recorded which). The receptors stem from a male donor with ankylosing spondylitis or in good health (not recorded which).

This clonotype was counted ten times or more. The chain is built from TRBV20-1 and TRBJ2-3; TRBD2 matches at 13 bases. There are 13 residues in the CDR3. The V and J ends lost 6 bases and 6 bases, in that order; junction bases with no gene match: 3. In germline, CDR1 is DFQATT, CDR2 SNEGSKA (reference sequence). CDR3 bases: TGCAGTGCGCGACTAGCGGGAGGCGATACGCAGTATTTT. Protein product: CSARLAGGDTQYF.

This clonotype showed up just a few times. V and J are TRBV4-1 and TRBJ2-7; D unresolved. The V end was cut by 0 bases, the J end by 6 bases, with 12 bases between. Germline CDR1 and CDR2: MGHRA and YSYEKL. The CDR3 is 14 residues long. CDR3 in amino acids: CASSQDPVGFEQYV. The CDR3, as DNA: TGCGCCAGCAGCCAAGATCCCGTTGGGTTCGAGCAGTACGTC.

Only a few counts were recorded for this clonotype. The CDR3 region has the DNA TGTGCCAGCAGCGTAGCCGGGACAGAGTTTGGAAACACCATATATTTT. Its protein product is CASSVAGTEFGNTIYF. The rearrangement links TRBV9 to TRBJ1-3, with TRBD1 matching over 7 bases. The CDR3 consists of 16 residues. From germline, CDR1 is SGDLS and CDR2 YYNGEE. Trimming removed 0 bases from V and 3 bases from J; junction bases left unmatched: 6.